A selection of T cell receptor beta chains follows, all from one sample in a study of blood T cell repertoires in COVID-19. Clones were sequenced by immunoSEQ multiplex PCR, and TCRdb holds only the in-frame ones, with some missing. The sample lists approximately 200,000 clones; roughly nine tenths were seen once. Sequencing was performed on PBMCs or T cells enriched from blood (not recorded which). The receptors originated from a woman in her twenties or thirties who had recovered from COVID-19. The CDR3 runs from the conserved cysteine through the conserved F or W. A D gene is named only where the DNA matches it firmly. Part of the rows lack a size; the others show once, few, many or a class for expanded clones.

DNA: TGTGCCAGCTCGCCGGGACAGCCTAACTATGGCTACACCTTC; CDR3: CASSPGQPNYGYTF; size: -; V: TRBV18; D: TRBD1; J: TRBJ1-2
DNA: TGTGCCAGCAGTTACTCGAGGACCGGGGAGCTGTTTTTT; CDR3: CASSYSRTGELFF; size: -; V: TRBV6-6; D: -; J: TRBJ2-2
DNA: TGTGCCAGCAGCCCAGCTCGGGTCGGCTATGGCTACACCTTC; CDR3: CASSPARVGYGYTF; size: -; V: TRBV5-4; D: -; J: TRBJ1-2
DNA: TGTGCCAGCCGCTTAGAAGGGGGCCATTTAACTAATGAAAAACTGTTTTTT; CDR3: CASRLEGGHLTNEKLFF; size: -; V: TRBV7-8; D: TRBD1; J: TRBJ1-4
DNA: TGTGCCAGCGGAGGGTTCCACTACGAGCAGTACTTC; CDR3: CASGGFHYEQYF; size: -; V: TRBV6-5; D: -; J: TRBJ2-7
DNA: TGTGCCAGTAGTATAGGCGGGGACGCTGAAGCTTTCTTT; CDR3: CASSIGGDAEAFF; size: -; V: TRBV19; D: -; J: TRBJ1-1
DNA: TGTGCCTGGAGTCCGCGAGGGAACTACGAGCAGTACTTC; CDR3: CAWSPRGNYEQYF; size: -; V: TRBV30; D: -; J: TRBJ2-7
DNA: TGTGCCAGCAGGTACAGGGAGAACTATGGCTACACCTTC; CDR3: CASRYRENYGYTF; size: -; V: TRBV27; D: -; J: TRBJ1-2
DNA: TGTGCCAGCAGTTTGGGGGGGGCCGAATATGGCTACACCTTC; CDR3: CASSLGGAEYGYTF; size: -; V: TRBV28; D: -; J: TRBJ1-2
DNA: TGTGCCAGCAGCTCGGGACTAGCCTACAATGAGCAGTTCTTC; CDR3: CASSSGLAYNEQFF; size: once; V: TRBV7-3; D: TRBD2; J: TRBJ2-1
DNA: TGTGCCACCAGCAGACGACAGGGGGATATGTCTCGCTATGGCTACACCTTC; CDR3: CATSRRQGDMSRYGYTF; size: -; V: TRBV15; D: TRBD1; J: TRBJ1-2
DNA: TGCAGCGTCGAGGAGGGAGGGAGCGATGGCTACACCTTC; CDR3: CSVEEGGSDGYTF; size: -; V: TRBV29-1; D: -; J: TRBJ1-2
DNA: TGTGCCAGTAGTATACCCCGAGGAGCAACATTAAACACTGAAGCTTTCTTT; CDR3: CASSIPRGATLNTEAFF; size: -; V: TRBV19; D: -; J: TRBJ1-1
DNA: TGTGCCAGCTCACCACCGGGGAAGGAGGGTCATGGCTACACCTTC; CDR3: CASSPPGKEGHGYTF; size: -; V: TRBV18; D: -; J: TRBJ1-2
DNA: TGTGCCAGCAGCCTCGACAGGGGGCAAGAGACCCAGTACTTC; CDR3: CASSLDRGQETQYF; size: once; V: TRBV7-9; D: TRBD1; J: TRBJ2-5
DNA: TGTGCCAGCAGCTTAGCTGGGACAGGGCGAACTTTCTTT; CDR3: CASSLAGTGRTFF; size: -; V: TRBV7-9; D: TRBD1; J: TRBJ1-1
DNA: TGCGCCAGCAGCCAAGTAATGGGCGCCTTGGGGAACACTGAAGCTTTCTTT; CDR3: CASSQVMGALGNTEAFF; size: -; V: TRBV4-3; D: -; J: TRBJ1-1
DNA: TGTGCCAGCAGCTTAAGAGGCACTCGGGGAGGAGACAATCAGCCCCAGCATTTT; CDR3: CASSLRGTRGGDNQPQHF; size: -; V: TRBV13; D: -; J: TRBJ1-5
DNA: TGTGCCACCAGTGATCCCGGGGGTTACAATGAGCAGTTCTTC; CDR3: CATSDPGGYNEQFF; size: -; V: TRBV24-1; D: -; J: TRBJ2-1
DNA: TGTGCCAGCAGTCGGACACGGAACACTGAAGCTTTCTTT; CDR3: CASSRTRNTEAFF; size: -; V: TRBV6-5; D: -; J: TRBJ1-1
DNA: TGCGCCAGCAGCGTCGACAGGGGCTATGGCTACACCTTC; CDR3: CASSVDRGYGYTF; size: -; V: TRBV5-1; D: TRBD1; J: TRBJ1-2
DNA: TGTGCCAGCAGAAAGACTAGCGGGGGACAAGAGACCCAGTACTTC; CDR3: CASRKTSGGQETQYF; size: -; V: TRBV2; D: TRBD2; J: TRBJ2-5
DNA: TGTGCCAGTAGTACCACAGGGGACACTGAAGCTTTCTTT; CDR3: CASSTTGDTEAFF; size: -; V: TRBV19; D: TRBD1; J: TRBJ1-1
DNA: TGTGCCAGCAGTGCCTCCTTCACAGGGCGCGAGACCCAGTACTTC; CDR3: CASSASFTGRETQYF; size: -; V: TRBV2; D: -; J: TRBJ2-5
DNA: TGTGCCAGCACTCTCAGGCCTAGCGGGAGTTCTGAGCAGTTCTTC; CDR3: CASTLRPSGSSEQFF; size: -; V: TRBV27; D: TRBD2; J: TRBJ2-1
DNA: TGTGCCAGTAGACGCCGGGACAGGGGTAATGAAAAACTGTTTTTT; CDR3: CASRRRDRGNEKLFF; size: -; V: TRBV19; D: TRBD1; J: TRBJ1-4
DNA: TGTGCCAGCAGCCAAGATCACATTAACTATGGCTACACCTTC; CDR3: CASSQDHINYGYTF; size: -; V: TRBV14; D: -; J: TRBJ1-2
DNA: TGTGCCAGCGCGCGAGATTACAGGGCGGCCGGGGAGCTGTTTTTT; CDR3: CASARDYRAAGELFF; size: -; V: TRBV11-2; D: -; J: TRBJ2-2
DNA: TGTGCCAGCAGCTGGACAGTTGCAACTAATGAAAAACTGTTTTTT; CDR3: CASSWTVATNEKLFF; size: -; V: TRBV11-2; D: -; J: TRBJ1-4
DNA: TGTGCCAGCAGTTTACGAGGGGGCGCGGTCGGCTACACCTTC; CDR3: CASSLRGGAVGYTF; size: -; V: TRBV27; D: TRBD1; J: TRBJ1-2
DNA: TGTGCCAGCAGCGCCTCGGGACAGGGGGGCTTTGGCTACACCTTC; CDR3: CASSASGQGGFGYTF; size: few; V: TRBV11-2; D: TRBD1; J: TRBJ1-2
DNA: TGTGCCAGCAGTGTTTCGGGGGCCTACGAGCAGTACTTC; CDR3: CASSVSGAYEQYF; size: -; V: TRBV2; D: -; J: TRBJ2-7
DNA: TGTGCCAGCAGCCCGTACGGGGAGGGGCCAACTAATGAAAAACTGTTTTTT; CDR3: CASSPYGEGPTNEKLFF; size: -; V: TRBV7-9; D: -; J: TRBJ1-4